These 19 T cell receptor beta chains share one sample of origin, sequenced in a study of T cells in Graves' hyperthyroidism and ophthalmopathy. Authors of the study amplified TCR beta CDR3 regions from RNA transcripts. Carried out on the TCR CDR3, a first-round RT-PCR used the HTBI primer set. Via MiXCR, TCRdb re-called the multiplex PCR reads, giving one row per CDR3 protein. Altogether over 350,000 distinct CDR3 sequences are present, roughly 15% being singletons, with the ten largest covering roughly an eighth. The sample was blood. The receptors stem from a man younger than 35 with Graves' ophthalmopathy.

This rearrangement joins TRBV20-1 to TRBJ1-5; no clear D gene. The CDR3 has 12 residues. Looked up from germline, CDR1 is DFQATT and CDR2 is SNEGSKA (reference sequence). Deletions cut 3 bases from V and 9 bases from J, with 12 bases between. CDR3 in amino acids: CSASSWEGPQHF. The CDR3 DNA follows: TGCAGTGCTAGTAGTTGGGAGGGGCCCCAGCATTTT.

Ten or more counts support this clonotype. The chain combines TRBV20-1 with TRBJ2-1, with 9 bases lining up with TRBD2. The CDR3 has 15 residues. CDR1 and CDR2 from the germline V gene are DFQATT and SNEGSKA (reference sequence). J was trimmed by 6 bases and V by 3 bases; bases with no gene match: 9. DNA for the CDR3: TGCAGTGCTAGGGGGGGACTAGCCAGCCCCAATGAGCAGTTCTTC. This sequence encodes CSARGGLASPNEQFF.

The sample holds one count of this clonotype. The gene calls are TRBV20-1 and TRBJ1-2; possible D gene TRBD1, 5 bases. This CDR3 is built from 12 residues. Germline V CDR1 and CDR2: DFQATT, SNEGSKA (reference sequence). V shed 6 bases and J shed 5 bases, with 13 bases lying between them. The CDR3: CSAIRDEYGYTF. Here the CDR3 DNA reads TGCAGTGCGATCCGGGACGAATATGGCTACACCTTC.

The chain couples TRBV9 to TRBJ2-1, with TRBD1 identical over 8 bases. After removal of 5 bases from V and 6 bases from J, the junction contained 7 bases not matched to a gene. Germline V gene data show CDR1 as SGDLS and CDR2 as YYNGEE. This CDR3 contains 14 residues. This CDR3 is CASSFGQGSNEQFF. The CDR3 DNA sequence: TGTGCCAGCAGTTTCGGACAGGGCTCCAATGAGCAGTTCTTC.

This chain connects TRBV3-1 to TRBJ2-2, with 11 bases matching TRBD2. Looked up from germline, CDR1 is LGHDT and CDR2 is YNNKEL (reference sequence). The length of the CDR3 is 18 residues. V shed 6 bases, J shed 4 bases, and the junction held 13 bases outside the gene matches. The chain's CDR3 is CASRRHYSGGAGTGELFF. In nucleotides, the CDR3 is TGTGCCAGCAGGCGCCACTATAGCGGGGGGGCCGGCACCGGGGAGCTGTTTTTT.

The chain couples TRBV10-3 to TRBJ1-4; D is unresolved. The V gene's germline CDR1 is ENHRY and CDR2 SYGVKD. This CDR3 has 15 amino acids. The ends were cut back, 3 bases at V and 0 bases at J, with 8 bases in the middle. CDR3 sequence: CAISDRDSTNEKLFF. The CDR3 nucleotides read TGTGCCATCAGTGACCGTGACTCAACTAATGAAAAACTGTTTTTT.

The sample holds many counts of this clonotype. Possible read error: a much larger clone is one base away. CDR3: CASRPGQSYEQYF. As DNA, the CDR3 is TGTGCCAGCAGACCGGGACAGAGCTACGAGCAGTACTTC. This chain uses TRBV28 with TRBJ2-7, with TRBD1 matching 7 bases. Germline loops: CDR1 MDHEN, CDR2 SYDVKM. The trim removed 6 bases at V and 3 bases at J, leaving 5 bases unmatched. The CDR3 sequence is 13 residues long.

There are many counts of this clonotype. V gene TRBV20-1 combines with J gene TRBJ1-5, with D tentatively TRBD1 (5 bases). V was trimmed by 2 bases and J by 5 bases, leaving 10 bases between them. CDR3 length: 13 residues. The germline V gene encodes CDR1 DFQATT and CDR2 SNEGSKA (reference sequence). The CDR3 DNA sequence: TGCAGTGCTAGATCCCAGGGAGATCAGCCCCAGCATTTT. Translated, it gives CSARSQGDQPQHF.

In nucleotides, the CDR3 is TGTGCCAGCAGCGCGGGGGAAGCGAGACCCTACAATGAGCAGTTCTTC. This codes for CASSAGEARPYNEQFF. The V gene is TRBV9, the J gene TRBJ2-1, with a possible D match to TRBD2 (6 bases). V was trimmed by 3 bases and J by 2 bases, leaving 15 bases between them. The CDR3 extends over 16 amino acids. The germline CDR1 and CDR2 sequences are SGDLS and YYNGEE.

As for this clonotype: The junction shows a germline mismatch at one end, possibly a read error. V is TRBV11-2 and J is TRBJ1-2; D not resolved. There are 14 residues in the CDR3. CDR1 is SGHAT and CDR2 is FQNNGV in the germline V gene. CDR3 coding DNA: TGTGCCAGCAGCTCAGGAAGCATTTACTATGACTACACCTTC. It yields the protein CASSSGSIYYDYTF. The entire variable domain, with the rest obtained from reference TRBV11-2 and TRBJ1-2, is as follows: EAGVAQSPRYKIIEKRQSVAFWCNPISGHATLYWYQQILGQGPKLLIQFQNNGVVDDSQLPKDRFSAERLKGVDSTLKIQPAKLEDSAVYLCASSSGSIYYDYTFGSGTRLTVV.

A note on this clonotype: One base away lies a much larger clone, so this may be a sequencing read error. This chain joins TRBV18 and TRBJ1-2, with 7 positions matching TRBD1. Germline values: CDR1 KGHSH, CDR2 LQKENI. The CDR3 extends over 14 amino acids. CDR3 bases: TGTGCCAGCCCACCACAGGGGTCTGGAGATGGCTACACCTTC. Its protein is CASPPQGSGDGYTF.

The CDR3: CASTGGSSTGELFF. DNA of the CDR3: TGTGCCAGCACTGGGGGTTCCAGCACCGGGGAGCTGTTTTTT. The chain has TRBV27 and TRBJ2-2; D may be TRBD1 or TRBD2 (5 bases each). Germline assignment: CDR1 MNHEY and CDR2 SMNVEV (reference sequence). The length of the CDR3 is 14 residues. V lost 7 bases and J 4 bases, leaving 13 bases between the germline ends.

The rearrangement joins TRBV11-2 to TRBJ2-1, with 7 nucleotides matching TRBD2. The V and J ends lost 5 bases and 1 base, in that order; junction bases with no gene match: 8. The CDR3 contains 16 residues. Germline CDR1 is SGHAT and CDR2 is FQNNGV. DNA for the CDR3: TGTGCCAGCAGCGGGCGGGGCGGGAGTTCCTACAATGAGCAGTTCTTC. Translating it yields CASSGRGGSSYNEQFF.

In its sample, this clonotype was seen many times. This chain connects TRBV6-1 to TRBJ1-5, with TRBD1 as a possible D gene (6 bases). Germline loops: CDR1 MNHNS, CDR2 SASEGT. Trimming stripped 9 bases from V and 0 bases from J, with 9 bases between. The CDR3 is 13 amino acids. The CDR3 reads CASHRVSNQPQHF. DNA for the CDR3: TGTGCCAGTCACAGGGTTAGCAATCAGCCCCAGCATTTT.

This clonotype was recorded many times. The chain couples TRBV11-3 to TRBJ2-5; 7 nucleotides align to TRBD2. The CDR3 contains 14 residues. Germline CDR1 is SGHNT and CDR2 is YENEEA. V trimming: 2 bases; J trimming: 5 bases; junction bases outside the gene matches: 5. The CDR3, as DNA: TGTGCCAGCAGCTTAAGACTAGCTACCGAGACCCAGTACTTC. The encoded protein is CASSLRLATETQYF.

This clonotype showed up many times. V is TRBV28 and J is TRBJ1-1; the D is unclear. The CDR3 has 15 amino acids. Trimming cost V 4 bases and J 0 bases, with 12 bases left between them. Per the germline V gene, CDR1 is MDHEN and CDR2 is SYDVKM. The CDR3 protein is CASSSGRSMNTEAFF. As DNA, the CDR3 is TGTGCCAGCAGTTCCGGACGAAGCATGAACACTGAAGCTTTCTTT.

This chain links TRBV15 with TRBJ1-5; D possibly corresponds to TRBD1 (5 bases). V lost 6 bases and J 6 bases, leaving 15 bases between the germline ends. The germline gives CDR1 LNHNV, CDR2 YYDKDF (reference sequence). The CDR3 has 14 amino acids. The CDR3 loop is CATSGGGSFQPQHF. The CDR3 DNA is TGTGCCACCAGTGGGGGGGGAAGTTTTCAGCCCCAGCATTTT.

This clonotype was picked up many times. The chain couples TRBV12-3 or TRBV12-4 to TRBJ1-1; the match to TRBD1 covers 8 bases. V gave up 7 bases and J gave up 1 base; unmatched junction bases: 5. The CDR3 contains 14 residues. CDR3 sequence: CASTSGTGNTEAFF. DNA of the CDR3: TGTGCCAGCACTTCCGGGACAGGGAACACTGAAGCTTTCTTT.

This clonotype was seen many times. The gene calls are TRBV20-1 and TRBJ1-2; 9 bases align to TRBD1. The CDR3 spans 14 residues. The germline CDR1 and CDR2 sequences are DFQATT and SNEGSKA (reference sequence). V lost 3 bases to trimming and J lost 7 bases; unmatched junction nucleotides: 9. The CDR3 DNA is TGCAGTGCTAGGCCTCCGGGACAGGGATCTGGCTACACCTTC. This gives the protein CSARPPGQGSGYTF.